This TCR beta chain was recorded in a study of cytotoxic CD8 clonotypes in ibrutinib-treated CLL. Overall study context: Treatment had run for a median about twelve months, range 6 to 36, when response samples were taken. The samples contained roughly 240,000 productive templates on average. They also contained an average of approximately 97,000 productive rearrangements.

The CDR3 loop spans 14 amino acids. V dropped 5 bases and J dropped 6 bases, with 16 bases sitting between them. Per the germline V gene, CDR1 is SGHVS and CDR2 is FQNEAQ. Produced via immunoSEQ multiplex PCR; TCRdb's table is partial and in-frame only. The data show more than 150,000 clones, with about two thirds seen just once and about an eighth held by the top ten. This clone was detected a few times. The sample here was PBMCs, taken after 24 months of ibrutinib treatment. The chain couples TRBV7-8 to TRBJ1-1, with a possible D match to TRBD1 (5 bases). The sequence was obtained from a human donor with chronic lymphocytic leukemia. The CDR3 sequence: CASSRGVWVAEAFF. For the CDR3, the DNA is TGTGCCAGCAGCCGAGGGGTCTGGGTCGCTGAAGCTTTCTTT.